This TCR beta chain was sequenced in a study of T cells in Graves' hyperthyroidism and ophthalmopathy. Study-wide background: Peripheral blood specimens were obtained at initial diagnosis, prior to any treatment.

The PBMCs studied were ones that came from 10 ml fresh peripheral blood. The V segment lost 4 bases and the J segment 5 bases; nucleotides outside the gene matches: 6. The CDR3 contains 14 residues. From germline, CDR1 is MNHEY and CDR2 SVGAGI. Amplification yielded TCR beta CDR3 regions, with RNA transcripts as the source. Initially, a first-round RT-PCR of the TCR CDR3 employed the HTBI primer set. TCRdb used MiXCR to reprocess the multiplex PCR reads, holding one entry per CDR3 protein. Among roughly 650,000 distinct CDR3 sequences listed, 16% were seen once. Sequenced material: blood. The receptor's source is a woman aged 35 to 49 with Graves' ophthalmopathy. The chain joins TRBV6-5 to TRBJ2-3; 7 bases are shared with TRBD1. The CDR3 region is CASSSDRRLDTQYF. The DNA of the CDR3 is TGTGCCAGCAGTTCGGACAGGCGCCTAGATACGCAGTATTTT.